What follows are 29 T cell receptor beta chains derived from one specimen sequenced in a study of cytomegalovirus exposure and HLA in healthy donors. The PCR had 60 Vbeta and 13 Jbeta primers. Only in-frame clones appear in the TCRdb table, and some are missing; sequencing was by immunoSEQ multiplex PCR. The data contain tens of thousands of clones, approximately 88% of them singletons. Input material: PBMCs. Every receptor here comes from a man between 18 and 29 years old in good health and CMV-seronegative.

The chain couples TRBV11-2 to TRBJ2-7; no clear D gene. This CDR3 contains 11 residues. CDR1 and CDR2 from the germline V gene are SGHAT and FQNNGV. V was pared by 5 bases and J by 4 bases, with 6 bases between. The CDR3 spells CASSLKYEQYF. CDR3 sequence (DNA): TGTGCCAGCAGCCTTAAATACGAGCAGTACTTC.

This chain uses TRBV30 with TRBJ1-5; D is uncertain. Trimming removed 1 base from V and 2 bases from J, with 15 bases in between. Germline values: CDR1 GTSNPN, CDR2 SVGIG (reference sequence). This CDR3 spans 16 amino acids. CDR3 coding DNA: TGTGCCTGGAGTGACCCCCGACGGGGAGGCAATCAGCCCCAGCATTTT. The encoded protein is CAWSDPRRGGNQPQHF.

The chain uses TRBV5-1 and TRBJ1-2, with TRBD1 matching over 9 bases. Germline values: CDR1 SGHRS, CDR2 YFSETQ. The CDR3 is 14 amino acids. The trim removed 0 bases at V and 6 bases at J, leaving 3 bases unmatched. The CDR3 DNA reads TGCGCCAGCAGCTTGGGGGACAGGGACCATGGCTACACCTTC. Its translation: CASSLGDRDHGYTF.

This clone was detected only once. The chain joins TRBV11-2 to TRBJ1-2, with D unclear. This CDR3 region has 12 residues. The V end lost 10 bases, the J end lost 8 bases, and 17 bases lay between the germline ends. Germline V gives CDR1 SGHAT, CDR2 FQNNGV. Here the CDR3 DNA reads TGTGCCACACGGACTAGTGGCTACGGCTACACCTTC. The encoded protein is CATRTSGYGYTF. The full variable domain, with the rest looked up from reference TRBV11-2 and TRBJ1-2, is EAGVAQSPRYKIIEKRQSVAFWCNPISGHATLYWYQQILGQGPKLLIQFQNNGVVDDSQLPKDRFSAERLKGVDSTLKIQPAKLEDSAVYLCATRTSGYGYTFGSGTRLTVV.

The chain is built from TRBV27 and TRBJ1-1; 7 nucleotides agree with TRBD1. CDR3 length: 14 residues. Trimming took 10 bases from V and 2 from J; bases not matched to a gene: 10. Per the germline V gene, CDR1 is MNHEY and CDR2 is SMNVEV (reference sequence). The CDR3 sequence: CATTTRGGNTEAFF. The CDR3 DNA sequence: TGTGCCACTACAACCCGAGGGGGCAACACTGAAGCTTTCTTT.

The rearrangement uses TRBV30 and TRBJ2-1; TRBD2 might be the D (6 bases). V was cut by 5 bases and J by 7 bases, with 18 bases left in between. The CDR3 contains 14 residues. From germline, CDR1 is GTSNPN and CDR2 SVGIG (reference sequence). The DNA of the CDR3 is TGTGCCTGGGAGGGGAGGCAATTTAGTAATGAGCAGTTCTTC. Translating it yields CAWEGRQFSNEQFF.

V is TRBV7-9 and J is TRBJ2-5; tentative D call: TRBD1 (6 bases). V dropped 5 bases and J dropped 4 bases, with 11 bases sitting between them. Germline V gene data show CDR1 as SEHNR and CDR2 as FQNEAQ (reference sequence). This CDR3 is built from 13 residues. In DNA form, the CDR3 reads TGTGCCAGCAGCCCGGACAGTATAGAGACCCAGTACTTC. Its protein is CASSPDSIETQYF.

The chain uses TRBV7-3 and TRBJ2-1, with TRBD1 as a possible D gene (5 bases). V lost 2 bases to trimming and J lost 6 bases, with 11 bases between them. Germline loops: CDR1 SGHTA, CDR2 FQGTGA. CDR3 length: 14 amino acids. The CDR3 here is CASSLGVDTNEQFF. In nucleotides, the CDR3 is TGTGCCAGCAGCTTAGGGGTGGACACCAATGAGCAGTTCTTC.

The J gene is TRBJ1-4, the V gene TRBV28, with TRBD1 matching 11 bases. From germline, CDR1 is MDHEN and CDR2 SYDVKM. The CDR3 loop spans 15 amino acids. J gave up 10 bases and V 6 bases, and 10 bases lay outside the gene matches. The DNA of the CDR3 is TGTGCCAGCAGCAGTACCGGGACAGGGGGGAGAAAACTGTTTTTT. Amino acids: CASSSTGTGGRKLFF.

The genes are TRBV7-2 and TRBJ2-7; 9 bases fit TRBD2. The J segment lost 6 bases and the V segment lost 1 base, leaving 7 bases of the junction unmatched. The V gene's germline CDR1 is SGHTA and CDR2 FQGNSA. The CDR3 loop spans 15 amino acids. CDR3 in DNA: TGTGCCAGCAGCTTAGGCGGGAGGGCCGACGCCGAGCAGTACTTC. Translation: CASSLGGRADAEQYF.

The chain links TRBV19 to TRBJ1-1, with TRBD1 identical over 7 bases. The CDR3 totals 15 residues. Losses at the gene ends were 6 bases for V and 1 base for J; bases not matched to a gene: 8. Germline V lookup: CDR1 LNHDA, CDR2 SQIVND (reference sequence). As DNA, the CDR3 is TGTGCCAGTAGACCGACGGGACAGCCGAACACTGAAGCTTTCTTT. It is translated as CASRPTGQPNTEAFF.

The V call is TRBV5-1, the J call TRBJ2-2; D is ambiguous. Deletions cut 5 bases from V and 4 bases from J, with 15 bases between. From germline, CDR1 is SGHRS and CDR2 YFSETQ. The CDR3 runs 15 residues. The CDR3: CASSEAYPGTGELFF. The CDR3 DNA sequence: TGCGCCAGCAGTGAGGCCTACCCGGGCACCGGGGAGCTGTTTTTT.

V and J are TRBV6-6 and TRBJ2-7; 8 bases agree with TRBD2. The CDR3 is made up of 15 amino acids. Germline V CDR1 and CDR2: MNHNY, SVGAGI (reference sequence). V was clipped by 4 bases and J by 5 bases; unmatched bases: 10. The CDR3 loop is CASSFAGRGGDEQYF. CDR3 sequence (DNA): TGTGCCAGCAGTTTCGCCGGCCGGGGGGGGGACGAGCAGTACTTC.

The J gene is TRBJ2-7, the V gene TRBV7-9; 11 nucleotides line up with TRBD2. This CDR3 has 16 residues. V lost 5 bases and J lost 1; bases outside the gene matches: 7. CDR1 and CDR2 from the germline V gene are SEHNR and FQNEAQ (reference sequence). This chain's CDR3 is CASSGAVAGGSYEQYF. CDR3 nucleotide sequence: TGTGCCAGCAGCGGGGCGGTAGCGGGAGGGTCCTACGAGCAGTACTTC.

V usage is TRBV4-1 and J usage is TRBJ2-1; 9 positions match TRBD1. Germline lookup yields CDR1 MGHRA and CDR2 YSYEKL. The V segment lost 3 bases and the J segment 6 bases; nucleotides outside the gene matches: 9. The CDR3 is 16 amino acids. DNA for the CDR3: TGCGCCAGCAGCCACCTACAGGGGGCGCGGGGCAATGAGCAGTTCTTC. It encodes CASSHLQGARGNEQFF.

V and J are TRBV6-1 and TRBJ1-3, with no clear D. V lost 3 bases and J lost 2, with 14 bases in between. The CDR3 totals 16 residues. Germline V CDR1 and CDR2: MNHNS, SASEGT. The DNA of the CDR3 is TGTGCCAGCAGTGATTTAGGCAGCGTAACTGGAAACACCATATATTTT. It specifies CASSDLGSVTGNTIYF.

This chain uses TRBV4-2 with TRBJ1-2, with D possibly being TRBD1 (5 bases). Germline-derived CDR1 and CDR2 are LGHNA and YNFKEQ. The CDR3 sequence is 17 residues long. Trimming stripped 1 base from V and 8 bases from J, with 23 bases between. The CDR3: CASSQGSVGDRYGGYTF. The CDR3 DNA is TGTGCCAGCAGCCAAGGGTCCGTAGGGGATCGCTATGGAGGCTACACCTTC.

V is TRBV23-1 and J is TRBJ1-4; D not certain. TRBV23-1 is labeled an ORF, and its function is uncertain. The V end lost 0 bases, the J end lost 10 bases, and 18 bases lay between the germline ends. The CDR3 runs 16 residues. As DNA, the CDR3 is TGCGCCAGCAGTCAATCTCTACGCGGCGTGGAGGGAAAACTGTTTTTT. Translating it yields CASSQSLRGVEGKLFF.

CDR3 sequence: CASSLASPYEKLFF. The CDR3 nucleotides are TGTGCCAGCAGCTTAGCCTCTCCCTATGAAAAACTGTTTTTT. The chain couples TRBV7-9 to TRBJ1-4; no clear D gene. The germline V gene encodes CDR1 SEHNR and CDR2 FQNEAQ (reference sequence). There are 14 residues in the CDR3. Trimming shortened V by 0 bases and J by 6 bases, and 8 bases separated the two germline ends. The full variable domain, rest sourced from reference TRBV7-9 and TRBJ1-4, is DTGVSQNPRHKITKRGQNVTFRCDPISEHNRLYWYRQTLGQGPEFLTYFQNEAQLEKSRLLSDRFSAERPKGSFSTLEIQRTEQGDSAMYLCASSLASPYEKLFFGSGTQLSVL.

The J gene is TRBJ2-7, the V gene TRBV30; no clear D. Germline assignment: CDR1 GTSNPN and CDR2 SVGIG (reference sequence). This CDR3 is built from 13 residues. V gave up 4 bases and J gave up 0 bases, with 10 bases separating them. CDR3 residues: CAWMGTFSYEQYF. CDR3 bases: TGTGCCTGGATGGGCACATTCTCCTACGAGCAGTACTTC. Drawing the rest from reference TRBV30 and TRBJ2-7, the complete variable domain is SQTIHQWPATLVQPVGSPLSLECTVEGTSNPNLYWYRQAAGRGLQLLFYSVGIGQISSEVPQNLSASRPQDRQFILSSKKLLLSDSGFYLCAWMGTFSYEQYFGPGTRLTVT.

CDR3 sequence (DNA): TGTGCCAGCAGGTTAACCGGGACAGGGGTGAACACTGAAGCTTTCTTT. This codes for CASRLTGTGVNTEAFF. The V gene is TRBV6-6, the J gene TRBJ1-1, with 10 bases aligning to TRBD1. CDR3 size: 16 residues. Germline CDR1 MNHNY, CDR2 SVGAGI (reference sequence). V shed 6 bases, J shed 0 bases, and the junction held 7 bases outside the gene matches.

The rearrangement uses TRBV11-2 and TRBJ1-6; perhaps TRBD1 as D (6 bases). Trimming took off 4 bases at V and 8 bases at J, with 15 bases between the two ends. The CDR3 runs 15 residues. Germline V gives CDR1 SGHAT, CDR2 FQNNGV. The CDR3 DNA follows: TGTGCCAGCAGCTCCATCCCAGGGGTGTATTCACCCCTCCACTTT. This gives the protein CASSSIPGVYSPLHF.

This clone occurred a few times. This rearrangement joins TRBV5-4 to TRBJ2-5; 9 positions match TRBD2. The ends lost 2 bases at V and 7 bases at J; junction bases unmatched: 6. Germline V gives CDR1 SGHNT, CDR2 YYREEE (reference sequence). The CDR3 sequence is 14 residues long. CDR3 sequence reads: CASSLAGGLGTQYF. The CDR3 DNA reads as TGTGCCAGCAGCTTAGCGGGGGGCTTGGGGACCCAGTACTTC.

The chain employs TRBV2 and TRBJ2-7, with D possibly TRBD1 on 6 matching bases. The V gene lost 6 bases and the J gene lost 3 bases, with 18 bases spanning the gap. The CDR3 extends over 15 amino acids. Germline loops: CDR1 SNHLY, CDR2 FYNNEI. The CDR3 coding sequence is TGTGCCAGCAGGGAACGACAGGTCGACTTCTACGAGCAGTACTTC. It is translated as CASRERQVDFYEQYF.

V is TRBV5-6 and J is TRBJ1-1; D not certain. In germline, CDR1 is SGHDT, CDR2 YYEEEE. Trimming pared 4 bases from V and 1 base from J, leaving 23 bases between. The CDR3 has 18 residues. The CDR3 bases are TGTGCCAGCAGCCCCGAACCTGGTGGGTTTCGGGGGAACACTGAAGCTTTCTTT. Translated: CASSPEPGGFRGNTEAFF.

The rearrangement links TRBV6-5 to TRBJ2-3; 7 nucleotides match TRBD1. V shed 2 bases, J shed 4 bases, and the junction held 6 bases outside the gene matches. The CDR3 sequence is 15 residues long. Germline V CDR1 and CDR2: MNHEY, SVGAGI. The CDR3 region has the DNA TGTGCCAGCAGTTACACTACAGGGGCCGCAGATACGCAGTATTTT. Protein product: CASSYTTGAADTQYF.

The J gene is TRBJ1-1, the V gene TRBV2; D uncertain. V lost 4 bases and J 11 bases, leaving 11 bases between the germline ends. Looked up from germline, CDR1 is SNHLY and CDR2 is FYNNEI. This CDR3 has 11 amino acids. The CDR3 is CASSAWTGAFF. As DNA, the CDR3 is TGTGCCAGCAGTGCGTGGACTGGTGCTTTCTTT.

This clone was found a few times. V is TRBV5-6 and J is TRBJ1-1; D might be TRBD1 (5 bases). The CDR3 is made up of 14 amino acids. The ends were cut back, 4 bases at V and 0 bases at J, with 10 bases in the middle. The germline V gene encodes CDR1 SGHDT and CDR2 YYEEEE. CDR3 DNA sequence: TGTGCCAGCAGCACGGGACTTCTGAACACTGAAGCTTTCTTT. Translation gives CASSTGLLNTEAFF.

The chain links TRBV2 to TRBJ2-5; a possible D gene is TRBD2 (7 bases). This CDR3 comprises 14 residues. Trimming cost V 7 bases and J 4 bases, with 16 bases left between them. Germline CDR1 and CDR2: SNHLY and FYNNEI. This CDR3 reads CASISGGASETQYF. The CDR3 nucleotides read TGTGCCAGCATCTCGGGGGGCGCGTCAGAGACCCAGTACTTC. Full variable domain (outside the CDR3, taken from reference TRBV2 and TRBJ2-5): EPEVTQTPSHQVTQMGQEVILRCVPISNHLYFYWYRQILGQKVEFLVSFYNNEISEKSEIFDDQFSVERPDGSNFTLKIRSTKLEDSAMYFCASISGGASETQYFGPGTRLLVL.